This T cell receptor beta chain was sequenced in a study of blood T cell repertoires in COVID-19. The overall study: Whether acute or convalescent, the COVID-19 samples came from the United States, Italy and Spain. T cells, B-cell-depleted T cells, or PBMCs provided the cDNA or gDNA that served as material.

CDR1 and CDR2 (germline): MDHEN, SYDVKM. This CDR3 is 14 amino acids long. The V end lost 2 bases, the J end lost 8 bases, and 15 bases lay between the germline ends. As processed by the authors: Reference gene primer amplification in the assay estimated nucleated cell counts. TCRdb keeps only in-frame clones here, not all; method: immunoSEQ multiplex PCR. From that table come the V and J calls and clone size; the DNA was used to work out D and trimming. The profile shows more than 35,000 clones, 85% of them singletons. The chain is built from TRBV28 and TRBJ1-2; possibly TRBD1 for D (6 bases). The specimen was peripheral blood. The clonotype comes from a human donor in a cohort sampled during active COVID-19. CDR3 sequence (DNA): TGTGCCAGCAGTTTAACCCAGGGGCCACAAGGCTACACCTTC. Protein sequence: CASSLTQGPQGYTF.